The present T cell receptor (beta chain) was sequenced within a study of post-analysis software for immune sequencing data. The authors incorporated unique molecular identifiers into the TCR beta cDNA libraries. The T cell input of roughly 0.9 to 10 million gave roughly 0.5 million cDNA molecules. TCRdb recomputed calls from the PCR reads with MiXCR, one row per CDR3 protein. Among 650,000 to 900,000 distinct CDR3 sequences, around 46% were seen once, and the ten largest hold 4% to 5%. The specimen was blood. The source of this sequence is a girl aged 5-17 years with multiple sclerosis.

The CDR3 region is CASSYQLGQGTNEQFF. In DNA form, the CDR3 reads TGTGCCAGCAGTTACCAGCTGGGACAGGGAACTAATGAGCAGTTCTTC. This chain joins TRBV6-6 and TRBJ2-1, with 9 bases lining up with TRBD1. The germline V gene encodes CDR1 MNHNY and CDR2 SVGAGI (reference sequence). The CDR3 is 16 amino acids. J gave up 7 bases and V 2 bases, and 9 bases lay outside the gene matches.